This entry lists 5 T cell receptor beta chains sequenced from one sample in a study of blood T cell repertoires in COVID-19. Profiling relied on immunoSEQ multiplex PCR, and the TCRdb table lists in-frame clones only, not all of them. The sample consists of 200,000 to 250,000 clones, about 81% of them appearing once. Sequences were obtained from peripheral blood. The receptors here all came from a woman between 65 and 79 years old with COVID-19, enrolled during active disease.

CDR3 nucleotide sequence: TGCGCCAGCAGTGAGTCAAGCGGGAGAGCCTACGAGCAGTACTTC. Translated, it gives CASSESSGRAYEQYF. This chain joins TRBV10-1 and TRBJ2-7, with 8 positions matching TRBD2. Per the germline V gene, CDR1 is WNHNN and CDR2 is SYGVQD (reference sequence). The V gene end was trimmed by 0 bases and the J gene end by 2 bases; junction bases not matched to a gene: 3. CDR3 length: 15 residues.

V usage is TRBV28 and J usage is TRBJ1-5; possibly TRBD1 for D (6 bases). CDR3 length: 15 residues. Trimming took 2 bases from V and 7 from J, leaving 15 bases between them. Per germline, CDR1 MDHEN and CDR2 SYDVKM. CDR3 loop: CASSLGQPSGQPQHF. In DNA, the CDR3 is TGTGCCAGCAGTTTAGGACAGCCTAGCGGGCAGCCCCAGCATTTT. Supplemented by reference TRBV28 and TRBJ1-5, the full variable domain reads DVKVTQSSRYLVKRTGEKVFLECVQDMDHENMFWYRQDPGLGLRLIYFSYDVKMKEKGDIPEGYSVSREKKERFSLILESASTNQTSMYLCASSLGQPSGQPQHFGDGTRLSIL.

The chain carries TRBV30 and TRBJ2-2, with a possible D match to TRBD2 (6 bases). Deletions cut 6 bases from V and 9 bases from J, with 14 bases between. The CDR3 length is 12 residues. Per germline, CDR1 GTSNPN and CDR2 SVGIG (reference sequence). Written as DNA, the CDR3 is TGTGCCTGCCGGGACTCTCCCCGGGAGCTGTTTTTT. Encoded protein: CACRDSPRELFF.

V gene TRBV18 combines with J gene TRBJ2-1; 12 nucleotides match TRBD2. CDR3 length: 15 amino acids. V was pared by 6 bases and J by 9 bases, with 9 bases of the junction left unmatched. CDR1 and CDR2 (germline): KGHSH, LQKENI. The CDR3 DNA follows: TGTGCCAGCTCCTCGTCGGCTAGCGGGAGGGGTGAGCAGTTCTTC. As protein: CASSSSASGRGEQFF.

This chain links TRBV19 with TRBJ2-5, with 15 positions matching TRBD2. Germline CDR1 is LNHDA and CDR2 is SQIVND (reference sequence). The CDR3 is made up of 18 amino acids. V lost 3 bases to trimming and J lost 1 base; unmatched junction nucleotides: 6. CDR3 in amino acids: CASSILGLAGGIQETQYF. For the CDR3, the DNA is TGTGCCAGTAGTATTCTGGGACTAGCGGGAGGCATCCAAGAGACCCAGTACTTC.